The 9 T cell receptor beta chains given below trace back to one sample, sequenced in a study of blood T cells in healthy people across ages. Combining a sample-barcoded 5' primer with a J-beta primer mix, a second PCR ran for roughly 7 to 12 cycles. MiXCR, applied by TCRdb to the 5' RACE reads, yields one record per CDR3 protein. The sample yields hundreds of thousands of distinct CDR3 sequences, 20% to 25% seen once. Sequencing used blood. The receptors were sampled from a man aged 65 to 85 in good health.

This clonotype turned up a few times. The V call is TRBV6-6, the J call TRBJ2-5; D is undetermined. CDR3 length: 13 amino acids. V was pared by 5 bases and J by 0 bases, with 7 bases between. Looked up from germline, CDR1 is MNHNY and CDR2 is SVGAGI (reference sequence). The CDR3 nucleotides are TGTGCCAGCAGTAGACACCACCAAGAGACCCAGTACTTC. Its translation is CASSRHHQETQYF.

The chain combines TRBV12-3 or TRBV12-4 with TRBJ2-1; no clear D gene. Gene TRBJ2-7 matches the end of the DNA better, so the J call may be wrong. CDR3 length: 13 amino acids. Here the CDR3 DNA reads TGTGCCAGCAGTTGGACCCCTGCCGACGAGCAGTACTTC. Protein: CASSWTPADEQYF.

This clonotype was detected only once. The junction shows a germline mismatch at one end, possibly a read error. The rearrangement links TRBV7-9 to TRBJ2-3; D is ambiguous. Germline CDR1 and CDR2: SEHNR and FQNEAQ (reference sequence). This CDR3 comprises 12 residues. The CDR3: CAGSSSTDTQYF. The CDR3 coding sequence is TGTGCCGGCAGTTCCAGCACAGATACGCAGTATTTT.

The rearrangement uses TRBV7-9 and TRBJ2-3; 9 bases match TRBD1. V was clipped by 5 bases and J by 5 bases; unmatched bases: 8. The CDR3 has 15 amino acids. Germline CDR1 SEHNR, CDR2 FQNEAQ (reference sequence). This chain's CDR3 is CASSPRTGEKDTQYF. The CDR3 DNA sequence: TGTGCCAGCAGCCCCCGGACAGGGGAAAAAGATACGCAGTATTTT.

There are a few counts of this clonotype. The V gene is TRBV5-6, the J gene TRBJ2-5; 10 nucleotides agree with TRBD2. From germline, CDR1 is SGHDT and CDR2 YYEEEE. Trimming at V came to 6 bases and at J to 4 bases, leaving 9 bases not matched to a gene. This CDR3 is built from 15 residues. CDR3 sequence reads: CASNLAGEWGETQYF. The DNA for the CDR3 is TGTGCCAGCAACCTAGCGGGAGAGTGGGGAGAGACCCAGTACTTC.

As to this clonotype: This could be a read error, since a much larger clone is one nucleotide away. V and J are TRBV6-6 and TRBJ2-5, with 9 bases matching TRBD2. Matching the DNA end better, TRBJ2-1 makes the J call doubtful. Per the germline V gene, CDR1 is MNHNY and CDR2 is SVGAGI (reference sequence). The CDR3 length is 13 residues. Written as DNA, the CDR3 is TGTGCCAGCAGTCCGGGACTAGCCCATGAGCAGTTCTTC. Residues: CASSPGLAHEQFF.

This clonotype was detected ten times or more. This chain joins TRBV28 and TRBJ1-1, with D uncertain. Trimming cost V 3 bases and J 4 bases, with 6 bases left between them. Germline V lookup: CDR1 MDHEN, CDR2 SYDVKM. The CDR3 extends over 12 amino acids. The CDR3 loop is CASSLKTTEAFF. In nucleotides, the CDR3 is TGTGCCAGCAGTTTGAAAACCACTGAAGCTTTCTTT.

This clonotype has only a few counts. V gene TRBV27 combines with J gene TRBJ2-7; 7 nucleotides align to TRBD2. CDR3 size: 16 residues. The V and J ends lost 6 bases and 3 bases, in that order; junction bases with no gene match: 14. Germline CDR1 and CDR2: MNHEY and SMNVEV (reference sequence). The CDR3 DNA reads TGTGCCAGCAGACCGACTCCACTAGCGACCCGCTACGAGCAGTACTTC. Translation: CASRPTPLATRYEQYF.

This clonotype was picked up a small number of times. The chain is built from TRBV19 and TRBJ1-5, with 8 bases aligning to TRBD1. The CDR3 runs to 16 residues. Germline CDR1 is LNHDA and CDR2 is SQIVND (reference sequence). V trimming: 4 bases; J trimming: 8 bases; junction bases outside the gene matches: 13. Here the CDR3 reads CASSNPGQGPLKPQHF. Written as DNA, the CDR3 is TGTGCCAGTAGTAACCCAGGACAGGGACCTTTAAAGCCCCAGCATTTT.